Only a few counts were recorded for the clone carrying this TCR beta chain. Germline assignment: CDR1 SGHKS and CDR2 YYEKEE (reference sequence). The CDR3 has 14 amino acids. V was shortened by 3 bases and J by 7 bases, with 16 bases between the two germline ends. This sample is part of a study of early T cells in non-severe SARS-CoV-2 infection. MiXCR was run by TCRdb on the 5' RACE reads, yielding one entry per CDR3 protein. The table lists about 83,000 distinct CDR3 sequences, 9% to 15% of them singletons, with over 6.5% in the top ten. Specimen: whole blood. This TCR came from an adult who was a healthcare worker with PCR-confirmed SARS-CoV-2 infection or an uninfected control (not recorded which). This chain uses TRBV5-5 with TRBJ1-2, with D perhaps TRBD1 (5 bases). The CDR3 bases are TGTGCCAGCAGCTCCTATGGCAGGGAAGCTGGCTACACCTTC. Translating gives CASSSYGREAGYTF.